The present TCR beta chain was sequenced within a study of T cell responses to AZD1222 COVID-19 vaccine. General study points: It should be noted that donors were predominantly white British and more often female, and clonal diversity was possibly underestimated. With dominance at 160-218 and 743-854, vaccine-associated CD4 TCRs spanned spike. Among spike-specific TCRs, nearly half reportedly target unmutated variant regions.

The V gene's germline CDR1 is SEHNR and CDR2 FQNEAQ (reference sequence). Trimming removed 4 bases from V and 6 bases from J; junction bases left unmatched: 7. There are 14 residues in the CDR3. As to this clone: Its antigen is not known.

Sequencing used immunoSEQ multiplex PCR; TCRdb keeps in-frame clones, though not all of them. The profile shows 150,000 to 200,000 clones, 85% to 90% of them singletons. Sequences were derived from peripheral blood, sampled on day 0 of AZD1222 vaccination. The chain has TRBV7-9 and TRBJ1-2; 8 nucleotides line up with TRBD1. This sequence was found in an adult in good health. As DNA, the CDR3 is TGTGCCAGCAGCTCGGGGGGGACAGGAGATGGCTACACCTTC. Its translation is CASSSGGTGDGYTF.